These 3 T cell receptor beta chains were all obtained from the same sample, sequenced in a study of T cell responses to AZD1222 COVID-19 vaccine. Profiling relied on immunoSEQ multiplex PCR, and the TCRdb table lists in-frame clones only, not all of them. Of about 120,000 clones listed, around 93% are singletons. Sequencing was performed on peripheral blood, taken on day 0 of AZD1222 vaccination. All receptors come from an adult in good health.

The chain is built from TRBV5-4 and TRBJ1-2; D is undetermined. V dropped 3 bases and J dropped 2 bases, with 14 bases sitting between them. The CDR3 runs 15 residues. Germline assignment: CDR1 SGHNT and CDR2 YYREEE (reference sequence). The CDR3 spells CASSSLTEANYGYTF. The DNA of the CDR3 is TGTGCCAGCAGCTCACTGACTGAAGCGAACTATGGCTACACCTTC.

This chain joins TRBV3-1 (or the pseudogene TRBV3-2) and TRBJ1-2; 9 nucleotides match TRBD1. Germline values: CDR1 LGHDT, CDR2 YNNKEL (reference sequence). V was pared by 3 bases and J by 7 bases, with 3 bases of the junction left unmatched. CDR3 length: 13 residues. CDR3 sequence: CASSQGTGPGYTF. For the CDR3, the DNA is TGTGCCAGCAGCCAGGGGACAGGGCCTGGCTACACCTTC.

This clone has just one count. The chain recombines TRBV6-5 with TRBJ2-3; possible D gene TRBD2, 6 bases. The ends were cut back, 3 bases at V and 0 bases at J, with 10 bases in the middle. CDR3 length: 15 residues. Looked up from germline, CDR1 is MNHEY and CDR2 is SVGAGI. CDR3: CASSYFGTSTDTQYF. CDR3 sequence (DNA): TGTGCCAGCAGTTATTTTGGGACTAGCACAGATACGCAGTATTTT.